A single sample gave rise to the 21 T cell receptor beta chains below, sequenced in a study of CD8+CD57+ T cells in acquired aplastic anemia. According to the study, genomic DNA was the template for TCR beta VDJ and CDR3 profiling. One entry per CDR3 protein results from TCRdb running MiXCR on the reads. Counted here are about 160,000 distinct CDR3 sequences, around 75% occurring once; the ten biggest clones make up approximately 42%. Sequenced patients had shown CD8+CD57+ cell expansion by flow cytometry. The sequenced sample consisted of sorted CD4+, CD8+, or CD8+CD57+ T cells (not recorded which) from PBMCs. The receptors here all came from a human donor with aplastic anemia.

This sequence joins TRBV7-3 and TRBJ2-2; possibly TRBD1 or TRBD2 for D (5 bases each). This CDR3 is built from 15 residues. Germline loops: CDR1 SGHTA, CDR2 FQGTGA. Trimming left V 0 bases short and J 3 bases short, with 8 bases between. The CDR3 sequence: CASSLTRGDTGELFF. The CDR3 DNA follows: TGTGCCAGCAGCTTAACCAGAGGGGACACCGGGGAGCTGTTTTTT.

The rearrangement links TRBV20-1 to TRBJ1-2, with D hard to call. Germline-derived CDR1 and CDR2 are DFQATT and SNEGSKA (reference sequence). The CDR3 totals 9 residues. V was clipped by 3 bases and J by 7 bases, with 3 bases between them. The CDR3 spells CSASIGYTF. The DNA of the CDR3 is TGCAGTGCTAGTATTGGCTACACCTTC.

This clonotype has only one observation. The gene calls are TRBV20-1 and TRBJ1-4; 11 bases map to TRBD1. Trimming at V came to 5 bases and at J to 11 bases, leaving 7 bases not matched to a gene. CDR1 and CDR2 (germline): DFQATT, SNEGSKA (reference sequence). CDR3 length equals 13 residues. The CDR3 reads CSASGQGEGKLFF. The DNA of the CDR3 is TGCAGTGCTTCGGGACAGGGGGAAGGGAAACTGTTTTTT.

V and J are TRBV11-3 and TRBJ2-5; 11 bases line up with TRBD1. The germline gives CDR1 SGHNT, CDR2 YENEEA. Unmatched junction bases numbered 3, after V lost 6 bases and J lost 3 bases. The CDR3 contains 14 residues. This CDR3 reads CASSRDRGKETQYF. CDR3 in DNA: TGTGCCAGCAGTCGGGACAGGGGGAAAGAGACCCAGTACTTC.

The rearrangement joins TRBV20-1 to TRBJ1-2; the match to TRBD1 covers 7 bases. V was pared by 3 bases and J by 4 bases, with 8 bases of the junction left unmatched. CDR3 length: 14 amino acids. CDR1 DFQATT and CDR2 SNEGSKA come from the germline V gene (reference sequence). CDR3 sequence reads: CSAREQGSPYGYTF. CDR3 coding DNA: TGCAGTGCTAGGGAACAGGGGTCCCCCTATGGCTACACCTTC.

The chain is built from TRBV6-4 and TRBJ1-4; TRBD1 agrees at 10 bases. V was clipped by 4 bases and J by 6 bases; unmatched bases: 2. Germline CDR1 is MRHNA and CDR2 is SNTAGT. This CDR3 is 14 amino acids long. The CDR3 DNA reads TGTGCCAGCAGTGCCGGGACAGGGGATGAAAAACTGTTTTTT. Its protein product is CASSAGTGDEKLFF.

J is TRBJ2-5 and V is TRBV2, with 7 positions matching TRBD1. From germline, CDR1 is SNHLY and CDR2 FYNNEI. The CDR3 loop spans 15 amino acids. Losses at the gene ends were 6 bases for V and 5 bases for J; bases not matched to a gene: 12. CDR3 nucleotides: TGTGCCAGCAGCAGAACAGGGGTGGAAGGTGAGACCCAGTACTTC. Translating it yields CASSRTGVEGETQYF.

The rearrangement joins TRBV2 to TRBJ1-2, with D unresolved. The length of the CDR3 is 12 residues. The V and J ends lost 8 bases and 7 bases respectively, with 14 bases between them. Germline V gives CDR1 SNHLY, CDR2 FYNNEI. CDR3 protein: CASLFVESGYTF. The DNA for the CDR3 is TGTGCCAGCTTGTTCGTCGAGAGTGGCTACACCTTC.

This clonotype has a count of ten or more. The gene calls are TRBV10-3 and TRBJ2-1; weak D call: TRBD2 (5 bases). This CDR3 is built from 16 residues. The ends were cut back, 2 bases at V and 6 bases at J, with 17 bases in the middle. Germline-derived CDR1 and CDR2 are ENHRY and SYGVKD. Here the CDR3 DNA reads TGTGCCATCAGTGAGGCGAGGGCGGGCCGGGGCAATGAGCAGTTCTTC. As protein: CAISEARAGRGNEQFF.

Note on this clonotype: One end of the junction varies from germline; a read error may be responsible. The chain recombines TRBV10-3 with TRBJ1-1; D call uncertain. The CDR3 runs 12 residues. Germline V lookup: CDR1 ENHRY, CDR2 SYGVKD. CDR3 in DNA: TGTGCCAGCAGTTACTCTGCTAACGGGGCTTTCTTT. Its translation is CASSYSANGAFF.

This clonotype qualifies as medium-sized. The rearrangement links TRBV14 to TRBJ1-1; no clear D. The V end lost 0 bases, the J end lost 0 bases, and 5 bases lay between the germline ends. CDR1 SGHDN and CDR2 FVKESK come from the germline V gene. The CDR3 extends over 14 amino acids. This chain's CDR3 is CASSQEVLNTEAFF. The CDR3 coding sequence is TGTGCCAGCAGCCAAGAAGTGTTGAACACTGAAGCTTTCTTT.

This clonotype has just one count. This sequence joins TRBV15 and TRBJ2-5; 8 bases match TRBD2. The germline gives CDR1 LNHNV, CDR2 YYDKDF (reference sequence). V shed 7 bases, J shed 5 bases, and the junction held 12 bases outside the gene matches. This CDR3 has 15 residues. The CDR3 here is CATTYRTSFGETQYF. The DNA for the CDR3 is TGTGCCACCACTTACCGGACTAGCTTCGGGGAGACCCAGTACTTC.

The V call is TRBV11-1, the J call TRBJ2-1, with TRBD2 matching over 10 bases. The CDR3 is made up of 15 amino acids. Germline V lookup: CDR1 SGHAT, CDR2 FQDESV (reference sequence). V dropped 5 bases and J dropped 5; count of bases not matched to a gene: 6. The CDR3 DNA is TGTGCCAGCAGCCCGGGCAGCGGGGGGGACAATGAGCAGTTCTTC. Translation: CASSPGSGGDNEQFF.

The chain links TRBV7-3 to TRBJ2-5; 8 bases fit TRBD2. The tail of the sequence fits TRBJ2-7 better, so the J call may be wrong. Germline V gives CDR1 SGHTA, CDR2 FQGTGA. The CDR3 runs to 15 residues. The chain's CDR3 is CASSVGRGAFYEQYF. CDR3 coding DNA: TGTGCCAGCAGCGTGGGGCGGGGGGCCTTCTACGAGCAGTACTTC.

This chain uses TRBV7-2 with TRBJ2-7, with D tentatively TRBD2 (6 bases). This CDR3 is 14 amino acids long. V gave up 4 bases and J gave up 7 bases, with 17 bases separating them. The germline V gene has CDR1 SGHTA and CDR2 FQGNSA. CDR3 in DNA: TGTGCCAGCAGCTCCCTTGGGGGGACCTGGGAGCAGTACTTC. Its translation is CASSSLGGTWEQYF.

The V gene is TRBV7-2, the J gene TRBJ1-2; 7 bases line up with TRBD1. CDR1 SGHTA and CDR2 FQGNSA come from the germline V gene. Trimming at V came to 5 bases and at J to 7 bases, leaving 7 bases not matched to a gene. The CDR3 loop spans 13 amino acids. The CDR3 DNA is TGTGCCAGCAGCCATCCAGGGGGAGTTGGCTACACCTTC. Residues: CASSHPGGVGYTF.

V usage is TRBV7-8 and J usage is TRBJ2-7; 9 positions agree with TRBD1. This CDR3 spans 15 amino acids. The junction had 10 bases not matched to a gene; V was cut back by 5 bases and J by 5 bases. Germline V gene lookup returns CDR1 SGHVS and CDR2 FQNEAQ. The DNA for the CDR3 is TGTGCCAGCAGCACCCCCGGGACAGGGTACCACGAGCAGTACTTC. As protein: CASSTPGTGYHEQYF.

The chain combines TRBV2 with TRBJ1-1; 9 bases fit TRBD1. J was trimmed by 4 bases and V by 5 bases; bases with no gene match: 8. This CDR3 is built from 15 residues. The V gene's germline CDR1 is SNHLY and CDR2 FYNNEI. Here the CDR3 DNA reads TGTGCCAGCAGTATTACACAGGGGGCGGGCACTGAAGCTTTCTTT. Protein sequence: CASSITQGAGTEAFF.

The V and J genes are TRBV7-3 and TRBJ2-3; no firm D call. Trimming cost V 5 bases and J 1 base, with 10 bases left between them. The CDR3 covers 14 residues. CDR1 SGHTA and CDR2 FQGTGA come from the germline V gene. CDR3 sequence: CASSNPDGTDTQYF. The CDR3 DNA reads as TGTGCCAGCAGCAACCCGGACGGCACAGATACGCAGTATTTT. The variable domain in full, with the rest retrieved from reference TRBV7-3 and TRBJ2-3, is GAGVSQTPSNKVTEKGKYVELRCDPISGHTALYWYRQSLGQGPEFLIYFQGTGAADDSGLPNDRFFAVRPEGSVSTLKIQRTERGDSAVYLCASSNPDGTDTQYFGPGTRLTVL.

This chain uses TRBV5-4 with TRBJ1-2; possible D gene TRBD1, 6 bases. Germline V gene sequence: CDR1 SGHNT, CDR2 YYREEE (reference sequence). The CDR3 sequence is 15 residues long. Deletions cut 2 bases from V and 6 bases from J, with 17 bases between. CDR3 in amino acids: CASSLGTGATDGYTF. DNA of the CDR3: TGTGCCAGCAGCTTAGGCACGGGGGCTACAGATGGCTACACCTTC. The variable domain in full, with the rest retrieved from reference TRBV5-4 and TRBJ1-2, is ETGVTQSPTHLIKTRGQQVTLRCSSQSGHNTVSWYQQALGQGPQFIFQYYREEENGRGNFPPRFSGLQFPNYSSELNVNALELDDSALYLCASSLGTGATDGYTFGSGTRLTVV.

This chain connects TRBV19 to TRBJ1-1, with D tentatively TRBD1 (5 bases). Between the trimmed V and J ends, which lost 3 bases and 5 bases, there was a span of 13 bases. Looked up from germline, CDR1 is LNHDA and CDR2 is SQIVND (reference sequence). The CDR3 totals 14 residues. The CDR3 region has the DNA TGTGCCAGTAGTATGACGGGTGGGGGGACTGAAGCTTTCTTT. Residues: CASSMTGGGTEAFF.